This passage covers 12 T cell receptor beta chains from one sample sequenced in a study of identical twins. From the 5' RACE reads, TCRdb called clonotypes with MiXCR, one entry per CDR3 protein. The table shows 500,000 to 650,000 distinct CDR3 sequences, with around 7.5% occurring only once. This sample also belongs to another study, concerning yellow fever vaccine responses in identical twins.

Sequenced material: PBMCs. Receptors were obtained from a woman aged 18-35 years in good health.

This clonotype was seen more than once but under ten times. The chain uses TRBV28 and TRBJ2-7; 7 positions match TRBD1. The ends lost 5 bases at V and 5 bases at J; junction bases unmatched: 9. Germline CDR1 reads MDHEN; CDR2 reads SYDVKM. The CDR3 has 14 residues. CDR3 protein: CASSPRTGSHEQYF. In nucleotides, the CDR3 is TGTGCCAGCAGTCCCCGGACAGGTAGCCACGAGCAGTACTTC.

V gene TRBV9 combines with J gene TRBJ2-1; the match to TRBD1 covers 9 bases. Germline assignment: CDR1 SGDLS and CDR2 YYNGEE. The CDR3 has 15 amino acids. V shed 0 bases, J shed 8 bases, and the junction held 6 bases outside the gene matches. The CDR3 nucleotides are TGTGCCAGCAGCGTAGAGGGGGGACAGGGAGATGAGCAGTTCTTC. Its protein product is CASSVEGGQGDEQFF.

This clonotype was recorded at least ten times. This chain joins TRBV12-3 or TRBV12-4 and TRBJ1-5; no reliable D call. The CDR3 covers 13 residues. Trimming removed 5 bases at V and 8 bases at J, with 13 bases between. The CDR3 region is CASSPRTQEPQHF. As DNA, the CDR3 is TGTGCCAGCAGTCCCCGCACCCAAGAGCCCCAGCATTTT.

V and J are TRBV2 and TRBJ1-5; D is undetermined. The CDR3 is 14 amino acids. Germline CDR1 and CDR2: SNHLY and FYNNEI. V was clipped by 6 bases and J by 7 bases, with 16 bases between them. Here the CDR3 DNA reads TGTGCCAGCAGGGACGAGGCGACTGTCCAGCCCCAGCATTTT. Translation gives CASRDEATVQPQHF.

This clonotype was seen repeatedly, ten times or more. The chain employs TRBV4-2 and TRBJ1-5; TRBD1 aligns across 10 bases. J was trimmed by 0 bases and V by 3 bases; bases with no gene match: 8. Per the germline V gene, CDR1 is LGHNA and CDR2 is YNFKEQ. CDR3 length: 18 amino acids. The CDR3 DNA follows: TGTGCCAGCAGCCAGGCCGACAGGGGGCGGGTTAGCAATCAGCCCCAGCATTTT. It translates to CASSQADRGRVSNQPQHF.

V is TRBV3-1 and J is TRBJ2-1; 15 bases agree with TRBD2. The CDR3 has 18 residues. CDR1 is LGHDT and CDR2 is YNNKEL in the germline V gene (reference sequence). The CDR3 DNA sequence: TGTACCTTCAGCTTGGGGACTAGCGGGAGGCCCGCCTACAATGAGCAGTTCTTC. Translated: CTFSLGTSGRPAYNEQFF.

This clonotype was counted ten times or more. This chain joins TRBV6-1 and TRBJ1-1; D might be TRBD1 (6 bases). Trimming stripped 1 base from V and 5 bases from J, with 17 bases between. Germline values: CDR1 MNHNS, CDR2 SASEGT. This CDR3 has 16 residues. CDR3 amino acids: CASSEGGGGLLTEAFF. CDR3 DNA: TGTGCCAGCAGTGAAGGAGGGGGGGGATTACTTACTGAAGCTTTCTTT.

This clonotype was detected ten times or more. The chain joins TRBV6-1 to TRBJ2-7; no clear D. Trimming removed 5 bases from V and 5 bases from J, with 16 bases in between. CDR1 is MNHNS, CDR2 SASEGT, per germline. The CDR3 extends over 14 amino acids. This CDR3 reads CASSTTGSSHEQYF. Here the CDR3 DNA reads TGTGCCAGCAGTACGACTGGTAGTTCTCACGAGCAGTACTTC.

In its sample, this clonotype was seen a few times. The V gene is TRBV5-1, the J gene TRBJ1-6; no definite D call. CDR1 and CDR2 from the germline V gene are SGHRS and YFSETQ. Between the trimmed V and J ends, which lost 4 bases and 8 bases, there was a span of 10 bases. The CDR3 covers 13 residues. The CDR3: CASSPTTDSPLHF. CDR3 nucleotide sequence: TGCGCCAGCAGCCCAACCACTGATTCACCCCTCCACTTT.

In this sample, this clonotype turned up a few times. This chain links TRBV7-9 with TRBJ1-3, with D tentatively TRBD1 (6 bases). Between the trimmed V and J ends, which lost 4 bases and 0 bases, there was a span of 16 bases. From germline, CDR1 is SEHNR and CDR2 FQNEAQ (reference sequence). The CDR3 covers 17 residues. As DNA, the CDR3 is TGTGCCAGCAGCTGGATTTTTGAGGACAGCTCTGGAAACACCATATATTTT. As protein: CASSWIFEDSSGNTIYF.

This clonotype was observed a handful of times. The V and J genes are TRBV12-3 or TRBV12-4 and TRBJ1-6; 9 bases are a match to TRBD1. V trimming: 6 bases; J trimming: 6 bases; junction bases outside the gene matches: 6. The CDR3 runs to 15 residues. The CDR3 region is CASRKQGAFNSPLHF. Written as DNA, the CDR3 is TGTGCCAGCAGGAAACAGGGGGCGTTTAATTCACCCCTCCACTTT.

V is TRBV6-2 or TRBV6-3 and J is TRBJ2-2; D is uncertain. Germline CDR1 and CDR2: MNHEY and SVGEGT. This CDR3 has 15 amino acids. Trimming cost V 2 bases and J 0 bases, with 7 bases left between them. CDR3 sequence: CASSYGPTNTGELFF. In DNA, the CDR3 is TGTGCCAGCAGTTACGGCCCTACGAACACCGGGGAGCTGTTTTTT.